Below, 3 T cell receptor beta chains from the same sample are listed, as sequenced in a study of T cell repertoires in cytomegalovirus infection. TCRdb passed the reads through MiXCR, listing each CDR3 protein once. Altogether roughly 240,000 distinct CDR3 sequences are present, 6% to 8% being singletons, with the ten largest covering around 6%. Material for sequencing was PBMCs. The origin of the receptors is a human donor in good health (CMV status not recorded). Some clones in this sample may be carry-over from other donors' samples.

J is TRBJ2-7 and V is TRBV2, with D unresolved. With 2 bases removed from V and 10 bases from J, the gap between germline ends came to 12 bases. Germline-derived CDR1 and CDR2 are SNHLY and FYNNEI. The CDR3 has 12 amino acids. CDR3 residues: CASSESTRDQYF. In DNA, the CDR3 is TGTGCCAGCAGTGAATCAACCCGAGATCAGTACTTC.

V usage is TRBV15 and J usage is TRBJ1-2; 9 bases map to TRBD1. This CDR3 is 15 amino acids long. V dropped 5 bases and J dropped 2; count of bases not matched to a gene: 6. The germline V gene has CDR1 LNHNV and CDR2 YYDKDF (reference sequence). CDR3 sequence: CATSDGQGHNYGYTF. The CDR3 DNA sequence: TGTGCCACCAGCGATGGACAGGGGCACAACTATGGCTACACCTTC.

This clonotype has a count of ten or more. The J gene is TRBJ1-1, the V gene TRBV7-2, with a possible D match to TRBD1 (6 bases). This CDR3 contains 13 residues. Per germline, CDR1 SGHTA and CDR2 FQGNSA. V lost 7 bases and J 3 bases, leaving 12 bases between the germline ends. As DNA, the CDR3 is TGTGCCAGCACCCCGGACAGCTACACTGAAGCTTTCTTT. Translating gives CASTPDSYTEAFF.